Described below is a single T cell receptor (beta chain) sequence and its context. This clone was recorded once. The antigen this receptor binds is unknown. Qualities for individual bases were not recorded, and no much larger clone is one base off. This record belongs to a study of OX40 agonist ivuxolimab in advanced cancers. At the level of the whole study: Ivuxolimab was an agonistic, fully human IgG2 monoclonal antibody directed against OX40 (CD134), a costimulatory receptor. Peripheral TCRbeta sequencing aimed to test whether ivuxolimab altered TCR sequence diversity and caused clonal T-cell expansion. A male proportion of almost 85% and a mean age of roughly 58 years, ranging from 23 to 79, were recorded for the dose-escalation cohort. Prior anti-PD-1, anti-PD-L1 or anti-CTLA-4 therapy was permitted, and approximately 40% of dose-escalation patients had received checkpoint inhibitors. Three dose-escalation patients achieved partial responses, one with hepatocellular carcinoma and two with cutaneous melanoma. The paper describes the monotherapy dose-escalation part (N = 52 patients) of the phase I trial of ivuxolimab. Of the approximately 53 patients in dose escalation, 19 had hepatocellular carcinoma, approximately 15 had melanoma, 9 had renal cell carcinoma and 9 had head and neck cancer. Intravenous ivuxolimab was administered to patients every 2 weeks at six dose levels: 0.01, 0.1, 0.3, 1.5, 3 and 10 mg/kg.

Patients with a history of autoimmune disease or receiving systemic immunosuppression were excluded from the trial. Peripheral blood for TCR sequencing was collected from all dose cohorts at baseline, on cycle 4 day 1, and on cycle 7 day 1. The samples were drawn from a first-in-human, open-label, multicenter phase I dose-escalation trial of ivuxolimab. Adults with locally advanced or metastatic melanoma, renal cell, hepatocellular, or head and neck squamous cell carcinoma were enrolled in the trial. CD4+ and CD8+ T cells were sorted separately from peripheral blood before TCR sequencing. Broader findings and caveats from the paper: After ivuxolimab, expanded clones were on average more numerous among CD8+ T cells than among CD4+ T cells. In partial responders in the 0.1-3.0 mg/kg groups, normalized peripheral clonal expansion was found to be among the lowest, especially among CD8+ T cells. Low levels of normalized T-cell clonal expansion were also seen in some patients who did not respond. The antigen specificity of the peripheral T cells that underwent clonal expansion was not determined. At doses of 0.1 to 3.0 mg/kg, clonal expansion of both CD4+ and CD8+ blood T cells was observed from baseline to week 6.

Genomic DNA was isolated from the sorted cells so that the TCRbeta CDR3 region could be sequenced. The immunoSEQ Assay was used for sequencing of TCRbeta CDR3 regions. This immuneACCESS table, as held by TCRdb, lists in-frame sequences with V and J called but not all clones. Of the missing ones, under half trace to an unresolved V gene in checked studies; the others have no known cause. The sample has roughly 61,000 clones on record, about 83% of them singletons. The leading ten clones occupy approximately 0.8% of the sample. The clonotype comes from an adult with an advanced solid tumor such as melanoma, head and neck, liver or kidney cancer. The input for sequencing was CD4+ or CD8+ T cells sorted from blood, taken in a trial of the OX40 agonist ivuxolimab.

The CDR3 region has the sequence CASSPGQSLNQPQHF. The DNA sequence follows: TGTGCCAGTAGTCCGGGACAGTCTCTTAATCAGCCCCAGCATTTT. The chain joins TRBV19 to TRBJ1-5; 7 central bases correspond to TRBD1. The CDR3 measures 15 amino acids from cysteine to phenylalanine. Only the CDR3 DNA is retained, 45 bases long and in frame from the first base. In the germline V gene (reference sequence), CDR1 corresponds to LNHDA and CDR2 to SQIVND. Trimming removed 5 bases from V and 4 bases from J; the gene matches leave 8 bases unexplained. The variable domain in full, with residues beyond the CDR3 obtained from the reference TRBV19 and TRBJ1-5 genes, is DGGITQSPKYLFRKEGQNVTLSCEQNLNHDAMYWYRQDPGQGLRLIYYSQIVNDFQKGDIAEGYSVSREKKESFPLTVTSAQKNPTAFYLCASSPGQSLNQPQHFGDGTRLSIL.